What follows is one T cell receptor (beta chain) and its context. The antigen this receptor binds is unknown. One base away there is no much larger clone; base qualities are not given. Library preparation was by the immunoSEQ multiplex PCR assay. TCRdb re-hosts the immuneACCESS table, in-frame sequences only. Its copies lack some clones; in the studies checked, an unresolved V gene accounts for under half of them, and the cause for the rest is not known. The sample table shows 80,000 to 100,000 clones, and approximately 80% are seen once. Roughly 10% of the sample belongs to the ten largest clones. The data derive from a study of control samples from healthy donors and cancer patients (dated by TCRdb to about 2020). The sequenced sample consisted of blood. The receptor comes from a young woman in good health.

The CDR3 sequence is CASSLGSIGEQFF. The sequenced DNA is TGTGCCAGCAGCTTAGGCAGTATAGGTGAGCAGTTCTTC. Recombination connected TRBV7-6 to TRBJ2-1; no confident D gene assignment can be made. Deletion took 1 base off V and 9 bases off J, with a span of 10 bases between the germline ends. The CDR3 sequence holds 13 residues, the cysteine and phenylalanine included. Of all the DNA, just the CDR3 is kept, 39 bases in frame from base 1. Per the germline V gene, SGHVS is the CDR1 and FNYEAQ is the CDR2.